The rows below give T cell receptor beta chains drawn from one sample of a study of T cell responses to AZD1222 COVID-19 vaccine. Using immunoSEQ multiplex PCR, the repertoire was profiled, and TCRdb retains in-frame clones only, with some absent. The sample holds 92,000 or so clones, about nine tenths seen once. The source was peripheral blood, collected on day 0 of AZD1222 vaccination. The receptors shown here come from an adult in good health. Both conserved end residues are part of each CDR3. The D gene is left open where the match is weak. Clone size is stated in some rows and not others, as once, few, many or a class when expanded.

j_call cdr3_length clone_size v_call d_call cdr3_aa cdr3_nt
TRBJ2-7 16 . TRBV12-2 . CASRWTSGRFGYEQYF TGTGCAAGTCGCTGGACTAGCGGGAGATTTGGCTACGAGCAGTACTTC
TRBJ2-3 16 . TRBV18 . CASSPGLVASTDTQYF TGTGCCAGCTCACCAGGGTTGGTCGCGAGCACAGATACGCAGTATTTT
TRBJ1-1 12 . TRBV6-5 . CASTRGFTEAFF TGTGCCAGCACAAGGGGCTTCACTGAAGCTTTCTTT
TRBJ1-5 17 few TRBV6-2/TRBV6-3 . CASSYSGRGGNNQPQHF TGTGCCAGCAGTTACTCGGGAAGGGGGGGAAACAATCAGCCCCAGCATTTT
TRBJ1-1 15 . TRBV6-2/TRBV6-3 TRBD1 CASSYAGQGNTEAFF TGTGCCAGCAGTTACGCAGGACAGGGGAACACTGAAGCTTTCTTT
TRBJ2-5 14 . TRBV19 TRBD1 CASSGQGIPETQYF TGTGCCAGTAGTGGACAGGGTATCCCAGAGACCCAGTACTTC
TRBJ1-3 16 . TRBV7-2 . CASSLEMRAFGNTIYF TGTGCCAGCAGCTTAGAGATGAGGGCTTTCGGAAACACCATATATTTT
TRBJ1-2 16 . TRBV7-9 . CASSPSGGEYNYGYTF TGTGCCAGCAGCCCCTCGGGGGGGGAGTATAACTATGGCTACACCTTC
TRBJ2-6 14 . TRBV5-6 . CASSPDSGANVLTF TGTGCCAGCAGCCCGGACTCTGGGGCCAACGTCCTGACTTTC
TRBJ1-2 13 . TRBV5-4 . CASSLLGAYGYTF TGTGCCAGCAGCTTGTTAGGGGCCTATGGCTACACCTTC
TRBJ2-3 15 . TRBV30 TRBD1 CAWTSRQGETDTQYF TGTGCCTGGACATCTCGACAGGGAGAGACAGATACGCAGTATTTT
TRBJ2-7 16 . TRBV28 TRBD1 CASSLHLGQLSYEQYF TGTGCCAGCAGTCTTCATCTGGGACAGTTATCCTACGAGCAGTACTTC
TRBJ1-2 15 . TRBV19 . CASSFPGHLFYGYTF TGTGCCAGTAGCTTCCCGGGACACCTCTTCTATGGCTACACCTTC
TRBJ2-5 16 . TRBV7-9 TRBD1 CASSRSPGTGRETQYF TGTGCCAGCAGCAGAAGCCCTGGGACAGGGCGGGAGACCCAGTACTTC
TRBJ2-5 13 . TRBV7-9 . CASSLGAVETQYF TGTGCCAGCAGCCTCGGAGCGGTCGAGACCCAGTACTTC
TRBJ2-3 16 . TRBV6-1 . CASSESQPAFGGPQYF TGTGCCAGCAGTGAATCCCAGCCCGCTTTCGGGGGCCCGCAGTATTTT
TRBJ1-4 14 once TRBV28 TRBD1 CASSSGTVGEKLFF TGTGCCAGCAGTTCCGGGACAGTTGGCGAAAAACTGTTTTTT